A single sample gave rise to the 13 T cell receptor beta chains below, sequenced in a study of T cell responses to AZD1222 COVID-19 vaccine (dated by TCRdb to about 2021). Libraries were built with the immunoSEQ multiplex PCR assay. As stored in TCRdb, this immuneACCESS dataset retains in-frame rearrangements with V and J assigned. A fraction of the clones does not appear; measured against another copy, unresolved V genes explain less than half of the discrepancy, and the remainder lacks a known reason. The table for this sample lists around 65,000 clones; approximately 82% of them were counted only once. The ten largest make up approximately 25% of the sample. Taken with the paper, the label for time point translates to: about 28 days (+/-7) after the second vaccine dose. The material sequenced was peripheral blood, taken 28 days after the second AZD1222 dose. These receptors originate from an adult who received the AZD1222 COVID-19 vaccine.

Here the CDR3 DNA reads TGCAGCGGGAGCCGGGACAGGGGGCCAACCGGGGAGCTGTTTTTT. Protein sequence: CSGSRDRGPTGELFF. The chain has TRBV29-1 and TRBJ2-2; 12 nucleotides agree with TRBD1. CDR1 SQVTM and CDR2 ANQGSEA come from the germline V gene. Trimming took 7 bases from V and 5 from J; bases not matched to a gene: 8. The CDR3 is made up of 15 amino acids.

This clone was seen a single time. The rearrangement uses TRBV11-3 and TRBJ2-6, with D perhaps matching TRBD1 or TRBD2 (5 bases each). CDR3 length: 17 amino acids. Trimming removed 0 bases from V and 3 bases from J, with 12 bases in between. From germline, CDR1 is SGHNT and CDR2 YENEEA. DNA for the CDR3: TGTGCCAGCAGCTTAGATCTTGGGGGAGTTGGGGCCAACGTCCTGACTTTC. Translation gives CASSLDLGGVGANVLTF.

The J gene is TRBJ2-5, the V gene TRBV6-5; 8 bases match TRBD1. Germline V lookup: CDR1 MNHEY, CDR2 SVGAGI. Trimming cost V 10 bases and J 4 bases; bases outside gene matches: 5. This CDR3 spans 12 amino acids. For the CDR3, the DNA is TGTGCCACCGACAGGGGAGGAGAGACCCAGTACTTC. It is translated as CATDRGGETQYF.

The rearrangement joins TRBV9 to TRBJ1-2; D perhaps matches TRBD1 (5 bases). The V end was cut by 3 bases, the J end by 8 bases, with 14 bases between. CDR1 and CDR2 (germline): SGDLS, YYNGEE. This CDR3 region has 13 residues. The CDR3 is CASSALGEGGYTF. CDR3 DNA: TGTGCCAGCAGCGCCCTCGGAGAGGGGGGCTACACCTTC.

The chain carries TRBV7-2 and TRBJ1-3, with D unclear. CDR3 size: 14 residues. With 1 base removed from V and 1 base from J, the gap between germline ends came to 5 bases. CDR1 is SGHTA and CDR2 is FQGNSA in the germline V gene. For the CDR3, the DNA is TGTGCCAGCAGCTTAGGAGGGTCTGGAAACACCATATATTTT. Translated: CASSLGGSGNTIYF.

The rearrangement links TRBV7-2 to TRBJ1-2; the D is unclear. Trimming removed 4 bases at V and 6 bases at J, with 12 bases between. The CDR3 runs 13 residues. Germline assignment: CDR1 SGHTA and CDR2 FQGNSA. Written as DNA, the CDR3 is TGTGCCAGCAGCTCGTTTTTTAGGGATGGCTACACCTTC. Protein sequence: CASSSFFRDGYTF.

This chain's CDR3 is CASSPGAYSNQPQHF. CDR3 coding DNA: TGTGCCAGCAGTCCCGGGGCTTATAGCAATCAGCCCCAGCATTTT. V usage is TRBV6-5 and J usage is TRBJ1-5; TRBD1 might be the D (5 bases). The germline V and J ends were trimmed by 5 bases and 0 bases, with 11 bases remaining between them. This CDR3 has 15 residues. CDR1 and CDR2 (germline): MNHEY, SVGAGI.

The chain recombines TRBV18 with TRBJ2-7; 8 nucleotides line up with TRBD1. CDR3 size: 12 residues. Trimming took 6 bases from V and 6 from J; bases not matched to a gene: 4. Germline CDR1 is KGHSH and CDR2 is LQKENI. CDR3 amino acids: CASSRGQGEQYF. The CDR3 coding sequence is TGTGCCAGCTCCCGCGGACAGGGCGAGCAGTACTTC.

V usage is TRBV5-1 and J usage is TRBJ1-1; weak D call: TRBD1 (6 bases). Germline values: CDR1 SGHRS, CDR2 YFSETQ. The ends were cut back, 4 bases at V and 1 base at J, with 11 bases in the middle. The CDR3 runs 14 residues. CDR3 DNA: TGCGCCAGCAGCCACCAGACAGGGAACACTGAAGCTTTCTTT. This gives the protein CASSHQTGNTEAFF.

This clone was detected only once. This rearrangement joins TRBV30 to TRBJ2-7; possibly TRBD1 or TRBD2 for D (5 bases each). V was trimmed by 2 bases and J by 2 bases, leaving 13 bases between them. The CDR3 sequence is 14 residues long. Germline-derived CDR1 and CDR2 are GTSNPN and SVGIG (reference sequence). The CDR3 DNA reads TGTGCCTGGAGTAAGGGGACGAATACCTACGAGCAGTACTTC. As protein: CAWSKGTNTYEQYF.

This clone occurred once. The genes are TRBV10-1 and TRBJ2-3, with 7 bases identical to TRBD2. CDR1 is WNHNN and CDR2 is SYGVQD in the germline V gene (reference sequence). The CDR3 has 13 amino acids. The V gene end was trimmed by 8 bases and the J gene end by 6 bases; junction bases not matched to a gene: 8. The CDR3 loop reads CASQREAGDTQYF. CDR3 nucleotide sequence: TGCGCCAGCCAACGGGAGGCCGGGGATACGCAGTATTTT.

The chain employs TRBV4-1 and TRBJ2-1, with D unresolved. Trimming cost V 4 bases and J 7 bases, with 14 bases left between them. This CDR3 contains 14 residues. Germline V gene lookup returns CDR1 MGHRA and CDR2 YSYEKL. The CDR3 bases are TGCGCCAGCAGCCCCCCGAGAACCCCTAATGAGCAGTTCTTC. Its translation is CASSPPRTPNEQFF.

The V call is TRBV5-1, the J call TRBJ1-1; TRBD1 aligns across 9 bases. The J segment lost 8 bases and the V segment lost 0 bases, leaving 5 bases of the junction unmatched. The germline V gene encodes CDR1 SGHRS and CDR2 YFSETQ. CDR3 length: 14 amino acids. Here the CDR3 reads CASSLGTGTGEAFF. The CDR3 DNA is TGCGCCAGCAGCTTGGGAACCGGGACAGGGGAAGCTTTCTTT.